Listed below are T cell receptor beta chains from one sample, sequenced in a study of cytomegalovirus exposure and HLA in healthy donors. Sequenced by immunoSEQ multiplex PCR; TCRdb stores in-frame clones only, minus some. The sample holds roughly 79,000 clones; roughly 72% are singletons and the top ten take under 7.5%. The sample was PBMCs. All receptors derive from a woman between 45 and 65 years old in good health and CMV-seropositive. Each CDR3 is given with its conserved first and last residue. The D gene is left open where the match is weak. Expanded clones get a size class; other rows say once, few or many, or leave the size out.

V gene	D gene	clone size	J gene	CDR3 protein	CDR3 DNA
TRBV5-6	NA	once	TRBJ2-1	CASSFGGGLSSYNEQFF	TGTGCCAGCAGCTTCGGCGGCGGGCTGAGCTCCTACAATGAGCAGTTCTTC
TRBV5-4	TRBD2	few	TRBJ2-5	CASSWRTWGGEETQYF	TGTGCCAGCAGCTGGCGGACATGGGGGGGGGAAGAGACCCAGTACTTC
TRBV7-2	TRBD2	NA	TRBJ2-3	CASSLRAGVGDTQYF	TGTGCCAGCAGCTTAAGAGCGGGAGTAGGGGATACGCAGTATTTT
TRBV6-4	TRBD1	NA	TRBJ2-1	CASSDGTGLSSEQFF	TGTGCCAGCAGTGATGGGACAGGGCTTTCAAGTGAGCAGTTCTTC
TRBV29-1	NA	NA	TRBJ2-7	CSVEEGGAEQYF	TGCAGCGTTGAAGAGGGTGGGGCCGAGCAGTACTTC
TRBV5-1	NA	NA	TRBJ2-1	CASSRGNEQFF	TGCGCCAGCAGCCGCGGGAATGAGCAGTTCTTC
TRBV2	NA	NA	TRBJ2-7	CASSEGQLDYYEQYF	TGTGCCAGCAGTGAAGGACAGCTGGACTACTACGAGCAGTACTTC
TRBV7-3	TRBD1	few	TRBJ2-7	CASSLGTGVSYEQYF	TGTGCCAGCAGCTTAGGGACAGGGGTCTCCTACGAGCAGTACTTC
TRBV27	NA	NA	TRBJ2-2	CASSFIADTGELFF	TGTGCCAGCAGTTTTATAGCGGACACCGGGGAGCTGTTTTTT
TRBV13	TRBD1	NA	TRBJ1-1	CASSFRDSSNTEAFF	TGTGCCAGCAGCTTCCGGGACAGTTCGAACACTGAAGCTTTCTTT
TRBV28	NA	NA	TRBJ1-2	CASSSPTWTVYGYTF	TGTGCCAGCAGTTCCCCTACCTGGACAGTCTATGGCTACACCTTC
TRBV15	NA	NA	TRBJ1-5	CATSSGDIQPQHF	TGTGCCACCAGCAGTGGGGACATCCAGCCCCAGCATTTT
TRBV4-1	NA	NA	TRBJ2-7	CASSQDHSGAYEQYF	TGCGCCAGCAGCCAAGATCACTCAGGGGCATACGAGCAGTACTTC
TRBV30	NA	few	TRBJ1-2	CAWSVNRDYGYTF	TGTGCCTGGAGTGTGAACAGGGACTATGGCTACACCTTC
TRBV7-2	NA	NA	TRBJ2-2	CASKAPNTGELFF	TGTGCCAGCAAAGCGCCGAACACCGGGGAGCTGTTTTTT
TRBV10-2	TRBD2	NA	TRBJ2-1	CASSEYIAGARANEQFF	TGCGCCAGCAGTGAGTACATAGCGGGAGCTCGGGCCAATGAGCAGTTCTTC
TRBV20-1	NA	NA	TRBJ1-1	CRGGRGLEAFF	TGCAGGGGAGGTAGGGGTCTTGAAGCTTTCTTT
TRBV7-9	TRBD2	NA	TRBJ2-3	CASSPTSGIGGDTQYF	TGTGCCAGCAGCCCGACTAGCGGGATAGGGGGAGATACGCAGTATTTT
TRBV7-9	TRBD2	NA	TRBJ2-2	CATSMTSGTGELFF	TGTGCCACTTCTATGACTAGCGGGACCGGGGAGCTGTTTTTT
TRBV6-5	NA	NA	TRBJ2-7	CASESGYEQYF	TGTGCCAGCGAATCAGGTTACGAGCAGTACTTC
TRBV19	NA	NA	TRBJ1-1	CASSTPSGGLNTEAFF	TGTGCCAGTAGTACTCCATCTGGGGGGTTAAACACTGAAGCTTTCTTT
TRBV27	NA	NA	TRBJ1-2	CASSPRVSYGYTF	TGTGCCAGCAGTCCCAGGGTTAGCTATGGCTACACCTTC
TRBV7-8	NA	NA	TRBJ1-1	CASSLGSGGNTEAFF	TGTGCCAGCAGCTTGGGGTCGGGGGGGAACACTGAAGCTTTCTTT
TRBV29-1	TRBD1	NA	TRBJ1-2	CSVERQGEQGYTF	TGCAGCGTTGAAAGACAGGGAGAGCAGGGCTACACCTTC